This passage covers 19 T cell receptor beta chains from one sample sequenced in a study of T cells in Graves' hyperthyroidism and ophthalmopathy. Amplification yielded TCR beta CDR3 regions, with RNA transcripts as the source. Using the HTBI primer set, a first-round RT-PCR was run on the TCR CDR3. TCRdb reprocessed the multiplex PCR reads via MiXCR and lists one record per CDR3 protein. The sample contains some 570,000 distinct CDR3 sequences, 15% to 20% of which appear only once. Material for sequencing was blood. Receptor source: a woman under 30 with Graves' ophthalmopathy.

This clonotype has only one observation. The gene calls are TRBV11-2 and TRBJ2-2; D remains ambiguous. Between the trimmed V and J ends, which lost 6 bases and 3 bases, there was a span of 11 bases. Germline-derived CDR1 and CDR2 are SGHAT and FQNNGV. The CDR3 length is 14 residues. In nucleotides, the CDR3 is TGTGCCAGCAGTAAACAGACCTACACCGGGGAGCTGTTTTTT. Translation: CASSKQTYTGELFF.

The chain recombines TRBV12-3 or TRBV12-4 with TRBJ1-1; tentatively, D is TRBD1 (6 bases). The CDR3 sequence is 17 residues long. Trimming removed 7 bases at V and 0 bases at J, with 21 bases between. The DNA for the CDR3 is TGTGCCAGCATTTTCGGGACACCATCCGCCCTGAACACTGAAGCTTTCTTT. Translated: CASIFGTPSALNTEAFF.

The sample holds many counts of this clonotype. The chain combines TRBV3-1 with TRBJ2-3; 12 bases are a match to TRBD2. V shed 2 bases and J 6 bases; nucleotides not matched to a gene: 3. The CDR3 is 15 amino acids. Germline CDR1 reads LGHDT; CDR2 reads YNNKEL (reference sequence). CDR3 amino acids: CASSQLAGGADTQYF. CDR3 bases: TGTGCCAGCAGCCAACTAGCGGGAGGGGCGGATACGCAGTATTTT.

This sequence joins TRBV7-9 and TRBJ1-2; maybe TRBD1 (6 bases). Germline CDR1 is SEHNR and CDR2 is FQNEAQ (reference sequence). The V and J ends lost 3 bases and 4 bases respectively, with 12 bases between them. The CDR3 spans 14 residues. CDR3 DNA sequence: TGTGCCAGCAGCTTGGACAGAAATTCCTATGGCTACACCTTC. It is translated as CASSLDRNSYGYTF.

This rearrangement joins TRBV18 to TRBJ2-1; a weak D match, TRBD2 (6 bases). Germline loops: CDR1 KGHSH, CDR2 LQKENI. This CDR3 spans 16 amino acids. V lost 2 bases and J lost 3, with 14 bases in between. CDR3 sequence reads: CASSPYAGTVYNEQFF. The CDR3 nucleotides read TGTGCCAGCTCACCATATGCGGGGACCGTCTACAATGAGCAGTTCTTC.

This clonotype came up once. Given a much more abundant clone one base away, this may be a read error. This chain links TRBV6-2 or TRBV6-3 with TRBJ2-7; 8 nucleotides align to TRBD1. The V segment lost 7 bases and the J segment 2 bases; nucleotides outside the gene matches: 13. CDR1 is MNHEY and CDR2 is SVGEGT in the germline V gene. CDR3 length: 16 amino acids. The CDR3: CASNEQPGTGAYEQYF. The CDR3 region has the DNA TGTGCCAGCAATGAGCAACCCGGGACAGGAGCCTACGAGCAGTACTTC.

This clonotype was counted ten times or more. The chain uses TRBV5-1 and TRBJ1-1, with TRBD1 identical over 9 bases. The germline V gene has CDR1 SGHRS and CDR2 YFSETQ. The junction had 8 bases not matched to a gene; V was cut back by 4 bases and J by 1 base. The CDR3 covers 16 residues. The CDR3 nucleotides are TGCGCCAGCAGCGCCGACAGGGGGGCCCCGAACACTGAAGCTTTCTTT. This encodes CASSADRGAPNTEAFF.

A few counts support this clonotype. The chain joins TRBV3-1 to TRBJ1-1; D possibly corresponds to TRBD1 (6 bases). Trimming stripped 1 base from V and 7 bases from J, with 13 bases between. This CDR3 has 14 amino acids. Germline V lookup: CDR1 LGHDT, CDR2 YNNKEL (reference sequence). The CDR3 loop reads CASSQVGQKGEAFF. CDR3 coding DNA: TGTGCCAGCAGCCAAGTTGGACAGAAAGGTGAAGCTTTCTTT. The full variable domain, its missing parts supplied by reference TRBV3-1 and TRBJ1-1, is DTAVSQTPKYLVTQMGNDKSIKCEQNLGHDTMYWYKQDSKKFLKIMFSYNNKELIINETVPNRFSPKSPDKAHLNLHINSLELGDSAVYFCASSQVGQKGEAFFGQGTRLTVV.

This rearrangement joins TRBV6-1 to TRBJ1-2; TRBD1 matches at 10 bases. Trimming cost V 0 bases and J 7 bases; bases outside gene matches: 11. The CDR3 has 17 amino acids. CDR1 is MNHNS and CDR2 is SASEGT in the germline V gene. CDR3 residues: CASSEAIKATGGGGYTF. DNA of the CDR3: TGTGCCAGCAGTGAAGCGATCAAGGCGACAGGGGGCGGTGGCTACACCTTC.

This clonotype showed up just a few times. The CDR3 reads CASSYSHPQTTDTQYF. In DNA form, the CDR3 reads TGTGCCAGCAGTTACTCTCATCCGCAAACCACAGATACGCAGTATTTT. The chain has TRBV6-2 or TRBV6-3 and TRBJ2-3, with unresolved D. CDR1 is MNHEY and CDR2 is SVGEGT in the germline V gene. CDR3 size: 16 residues. Trimming shortened V by 0 bases and J by 2 bases, and 12 bases separated the two germline ends.

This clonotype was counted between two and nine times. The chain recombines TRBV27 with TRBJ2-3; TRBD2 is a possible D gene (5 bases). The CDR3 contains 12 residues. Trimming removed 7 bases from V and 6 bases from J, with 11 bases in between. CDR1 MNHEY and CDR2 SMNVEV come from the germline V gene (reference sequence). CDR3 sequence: CASIGGGDTQYF. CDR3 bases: TGTGCCAGCATCGGAGGTGGGGATACGCAGTATTTT.

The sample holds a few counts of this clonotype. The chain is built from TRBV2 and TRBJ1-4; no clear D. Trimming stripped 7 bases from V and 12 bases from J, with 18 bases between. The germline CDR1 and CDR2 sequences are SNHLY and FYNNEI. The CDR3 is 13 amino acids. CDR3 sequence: CASTEGGRVELFF. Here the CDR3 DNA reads TGTGCCAGCACCGAGGGTGGGAGGGTTGAACTGTTTTTT.

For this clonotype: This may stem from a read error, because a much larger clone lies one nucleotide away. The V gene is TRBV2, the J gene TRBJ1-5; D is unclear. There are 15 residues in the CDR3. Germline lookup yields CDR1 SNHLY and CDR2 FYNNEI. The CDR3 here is CASSGREGLNQPRHF. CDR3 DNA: TGTGCCAGCAGTGGACGGGAGGGTCTCAATCAGCCCCGGCATTTT.

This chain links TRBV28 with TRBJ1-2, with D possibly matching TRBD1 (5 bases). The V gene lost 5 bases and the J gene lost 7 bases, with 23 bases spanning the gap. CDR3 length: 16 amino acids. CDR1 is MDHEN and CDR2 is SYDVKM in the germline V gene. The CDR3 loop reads CASSGRFFHSGGGYTF. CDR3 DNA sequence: TGTGCCAGCAGTGGGAGATTCTTCCACTCGGGGGGTGGCTACACCTTC.

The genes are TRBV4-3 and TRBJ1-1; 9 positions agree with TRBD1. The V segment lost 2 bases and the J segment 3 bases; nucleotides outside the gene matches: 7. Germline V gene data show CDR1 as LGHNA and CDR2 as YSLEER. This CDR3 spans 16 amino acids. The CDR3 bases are TGCGCCAGCAGCCAACTTACAGGGGGCGAGGACACTGAAGCTTTCTTT. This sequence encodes CASSQLTGGEDTEAFF.

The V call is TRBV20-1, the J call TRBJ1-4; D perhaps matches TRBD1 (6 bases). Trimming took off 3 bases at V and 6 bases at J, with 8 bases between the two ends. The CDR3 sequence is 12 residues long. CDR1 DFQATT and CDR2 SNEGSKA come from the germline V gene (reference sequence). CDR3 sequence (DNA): TGCAGTGCTAGTGCAGGGGATGAAAAACTGTTTTTT. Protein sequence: CSASAGDEKLFF.

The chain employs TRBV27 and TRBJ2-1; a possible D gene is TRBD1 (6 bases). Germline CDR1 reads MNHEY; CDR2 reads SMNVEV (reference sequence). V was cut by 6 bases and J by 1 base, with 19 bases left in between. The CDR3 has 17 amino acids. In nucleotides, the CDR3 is TGTGCCAGCAGAAAGGGTGGCACACAGGGTTCCTACAATGAGCAGTTCTTC. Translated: CASRKGGTQGSYNEQFF.

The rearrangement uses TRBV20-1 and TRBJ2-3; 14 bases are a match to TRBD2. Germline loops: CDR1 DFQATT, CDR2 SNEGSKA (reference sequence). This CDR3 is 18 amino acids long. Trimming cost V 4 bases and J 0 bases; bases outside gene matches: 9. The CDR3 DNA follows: TGCAGTGCTACCCCGGGACTAGCGGGAGCTACTAGCACAGATACGCAGTATTTT. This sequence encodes CSATPGLAGATSTDTQYF.

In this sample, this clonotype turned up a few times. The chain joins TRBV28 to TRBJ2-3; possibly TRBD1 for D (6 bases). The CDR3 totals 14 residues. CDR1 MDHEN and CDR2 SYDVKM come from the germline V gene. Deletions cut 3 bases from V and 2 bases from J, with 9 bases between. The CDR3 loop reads CASSFYRVTDTQYF. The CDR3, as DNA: TGTGCCAGCAGTTTCTACAGGGTCACAGATACGCAGTATTTT.